What follows is one T cell receptor (beta chain) and its context. Its antigen specificity is not known. The record has no base qualities; no much larger clone is one base away. The data were obtained in a study of T cell responses to AZD1222 COVID-19 vaccine listed by TCRdb under 2021. With respect to the entire study: A total of just over 230 trial participants underwent TCR sequencing, of whom roughly 210 received two doses of AZD1222 and about 26 received two doses of the MenACWY control vaccine. Enrollment into the trials was organized by age into subgroups of 18-55, 56-69 and 70-plus years, and those subgroups contained about 160, 30 and 59 TCR-sequenced participants, respectively.

Taken with the paper, the label for time point translates to: about 28 days (+/-7) after the second vaccine dose. AZD1222 recipients with second doses at about 4 weeks or about 12 weeks were pooled, because spike-specific TCR depth and breadth did not differ between schedules. Vaccinee samples came from UK trials COV001 and COV002, including a single-blind randomized controlled phase 2/3 trial of AZD1222 (ChAdOx1 nCoV-19) in healthy adults. Trial participant PBMC samples were collected at day 0 and day 28 after the second dose for TCRbeta chain sequencing. The study at large found these results: Nearly half of unique spike-specific TCRs reportedly recognized epitopes outside regions mutated in the B.1.351 and B.1.1.7 variants. In the small 56-69-year group, the increase in depth fell short of significance, most likely because of low power. After two AZD1222 doses, both the breadth and the depth of spike-specific TCRs were significantly higher than at day 0 and than in MenACWY recipients. Because no samples from the day 14 peak response were available, repertoires could be characterized only after the peak T cell response. Most participants were white British and females outnumbered males, and the authors suggested that clonal diversity may have been underestimated. The vaccine-associated CD4 TCRs covered the entire spike protein, and the dominant responses fell in regions 160-218 and 743-854. Conclusions about previously exposed vaccinees are limited, since just six or seven AZD1222 recipients were seropositive for SARS-CoV-2 at baseline.

The CDR3 regions of human TCRbeta chains were subjected to immunosequencing. Regarding the original processing steps: Repertoire TCRs were checked for matches against a reference library of SARS-CoV-2-specific TCRs that had been generated using the MIRA antigen-specificity platform. Breadth was defined as the fraction of unique TCRs that were SARS-CoV-2-associated. Depth was defined as the fraction of total T cells that were SARS-CoV-2-associated. Using the MIRA data, each spike-specific TCR was mapped to the spike region that the TCR reacts to and placed in a CD4 or CD8 class. Log10-transformed breadth and depth values were compared by one-way ANOVA with Sidak's multiple comparisons tests. TCRdb re-hosts the immuneACCESS table, in-frame sequences only. Its copies lack some clones; in the studies checked, an unresolved V gene accounts for under half of them, and the cause for the rest is not known. That table furnishes V, J and clone size, whereas the DNA furnished D and trimming. The sample has over 120,000 clones on record, 90% to 95% of them singletons. Of the sample, around 3.3% is held by the ten largest clones.

Sequencing used peripheral blood, obtained 28 days after the second AZD1222 dose. This TCR derives from an adult who received the AZD1222 COVID-19 vaccine.

CDR3 loop: CASWTSTNEQFF. The DNA sequence follows: TGTGCCTCGTGGACTAGCACTAATGAGCAGTTCTTC. The V and J genes are TRBV2 and TRBJ2-1; TRBD2 aligns with 8 central bases. The CDR3 runs 12 amino acids, cysteine and phenylalanine included. The CDR3 DNA has 36 bases and is translated from base 1. In the germline V gene, CDR1 corresponds to SNHLY and CDR2 to FYNNEI. The germline V and J ends show losses of 11 bases and 7 bases respectively, and no gene match explains 7 bases of the junction.